The 16 T cell receptor beta chains in this list originate from one sample, sequenced in a study of T cell repertoires in cytomegalovirus infection. Via MiXCR, TCRdb re-called the reads, giving one row per CDR3 protein. The table has roughly 100,000 distinct CDR3 sequences, approximately 16% seen once. The sample comprised PBMCs. The receptors come from a human donor in good health (CMV status not recorded). Some clones in this sample may be carry-over from other donors' samples.

This clonotype was counted many times. CDR3 coding DNA: TGTGCCAGCAGCCTCGGGACAGAACAAGAGACCCAGTACTTC. It encodes CASSLGTEQETQYF. This chain connects TRBV7-2 to TRBJ2-5; 7 positions agree with TRBD1. This CDR3 is built from 14 residues. The V gene's germline CDR1 is SGHTA and CDR2 FQGNSA. J lost 2 bases, V lost 5 bases, and 5 bases had no gene match.

Many counts were recorded for this clonotype. This chain links TRBV7-2 with TRBJ2-5, with D tentatively TRBD1 (6 bases). This CDR3 has 18 residues. From germline, CDR1 is SGHTA and CDR2 FQGNSA. The V end was cut by 5 bases, the J end by 3 bases, with 25 bases between. The CDR3 here is CASSLRSGSTGKEETQYF. CDR3 DNA sequence: TGTGCCAGCAGCCTCAGGTCGGGGTCTACAGGGAAGGAAGAGACCCAGTACTTC.

The chain has TRBV11-2 and TRBJ1-2; the match to TRBD1 covers 12 bases. The CDR3 is 15 amino acids. Germline V gene lookup returns CDR1 SGHAT and CDR2 FQNNGV. V shed 5 bases and J 10 bases; nucleotides not matched to a gene: 11. CDR3 in DNA: TGTGCCAGCAGCCCTGGGGCCGGGACAGGGGGCGTCTACACCTTC. Encoded protein: CASSPGAGTGGVYTF.

CDR3 region: CASFRMSVRDEKLFF. DNA of the CDR3: TGTGCCAGCTTTAGAATGTCTGTAAGGGACGAAAAACTGTTTTTT. This sequence joins TRBV2 and TRBJ1-4; a weak D match, TRBD1 (5 bases). CDR3 length: 15 amino acids. V was cut by 8 bases and J by 8 bases, with 21 bases left in between. Germline CDR1 SNHLY, CDR2 FYNNEI.

This clonotype was observed many times. The CDR3 coding sequence is TGTGCCAGCAGCTTGAGCTCTGGAAACACCATATATTTT. Protein: CASSLSSGNTIYF. This chain uses TRBV7-2 with TRBJ1-3; D is uncertain. V was pared by 3 bases and J by 0 bases, with 3 bases between. Germline-derived CDR1 and CDR2 are SGHTA and FQGNSA. The CDR3 extends over 13 amino acids. The full variable domain, with the rest looked up from reference TRBV7-2 and TRBJ1-3, is GAGVSQSPSNKVTEKGKDVELRCDPISGHTALYWYRQSLGQGLEFLIYFQGNSAPDKSGLPSDRFSAERTGGSVSTLTIQRTQQEDSAVYLCASSLSSGNTIYFGEGSWLTVV.

This clonotype was recorded a few times. The CDR3 here is CASSLDPAGAYF. CDR3 nucleotides: TGTGCCAGCAGCTTAGATCCAGCCGGGGCGTACTTC. The J gene is TRBJ2-5, the V gene TRBV11-2; perhaps D is TRBD1 or TRBD2 (5 bases each). With 0 bases removed from V and 13 bases from J, the gap between germline ends came to 12 bases. From germline, CDR1 is SGHAT and CDR2 FQNNGV. The CDR3 consists of 12 residues.

This chain joins TRBV28 and TRBJ2-5; D may correspond to TRBD1 or TRBD2 (5 bases each). The V end lost 1 base, the J end lost 2 bases, and 14 bases lay between the germline ends. Per the germline V gene, CDR1 is MDHEN and CDR2 is SYDVKM. This CDR3 is built from 16 residues. This chain's CDR3 is CASSLFYRGTQETQYF. In nucleotides, the CDR3 is TGTGCCAGCAGTTTATTTTACCGGGGCACACAAGAGACCCAGTACTTC.

Concerning this clonotype itself: This may arise from a read error, as a much more abundant clone is one base away. The chain carries TRBV7-3 and TRBJ1-1; possibly TRBD1 for D (5 bases). CDR3 length equals 13 residues. Germline V lookup: CDR1 SGHTA, CDR2 FQGTGA. The CDR3 loop is CASSLGLGTEPFF. Written as DNA, the CDR3 is TGTGCCAGCAGCTTGGGCCTTGGGACTGAACCTTTCTTT.

This clonotype was counted many times. The chain uses TRBV5-6 and TRBJ2-3, with D unresolved. This CDR3 region has 19 residues. The V gene's germline CDR1 is SGHDT and CDR2 YYEEEE. V was shortened by 0 bases and J by 4 bases, with 24 bases between the two germline ends. This chain's CDR3 is CASSLARFPRLGRSDTQYF. CDR3 DNA sequence: TGTGCCAGCAGCTTGGCTAGGTTCCCCCGCCTGGGTCGTTCAGATACGCAGTATTTT.

This clonotype was seen a few times. V usage is TRBV5-1 and J usage is TRBJ2-5, with D uncertain. Germline values: CDR1 SGHRS, CDR2 YFSETQ. V was clipped by 5 bases and J by 2 bases, with 7 bases between them. This CDR3 is 12 amino acids long. In nucleotides, the CDR3 is TGCGCCAGCAGGGTTTGGCAAGAGACCCAGTACTTC. Its protein product is CASRVWQETQYF.

This rearrangement joins TRBV7-3 to TRBJ1-5, with D tentatively TRBD1 (5 bases). The CDR3 consists of 13 residues. Germline CDR1 is SGHTA and CDR2 is FQGTGA. The ends were cut back, 6 bases at V and 6 bases at J, with 12 bases in the middle. CDR3 coding DNA: TGTGCCAGCAGTCCGACAAGGGGTCAGCCCCAGCATTTT. This translates into CASSPTRGQPQHF.

This clonotype was found a few times. The chain employs TRBV20-1 and TRBJ2-7; the match to TRBD2 covers 11 bases. Germline lookup yields CDR1 DFQATT and CDR2 SNEGSKA (reference sequence). The J segment lost 2 bases and the V segment lost 0 bases, leaving 3 bases of the junction unmatched. This CDR3 has 15 amino acids. The CDR3 nucleotides read TGCAGTGCTAGAGAATTTAGCGGGGGGGCCTACGAGCAGTACTTC. Translating gives CSAREFSGGAYEQYF.

Only a few counts were recorded for this clonotype. The V and J genes are TRBV20-1 and TRBJ2-3; tentatively, D is TRBD2 (6 bases). Trimming stripped 6 bases from V and 1 base from J, with 14 bases between. CDR3 length equals 14 residues. Per germline, CDR1 DFQATT and CDR2 SNEGSKA (reference sequence). CDR3 region: CSARGSWGTDTQYF. DNA of the CDR3: TGCAGTGCCCGGGGGAGTTGGGGCACAGATACGCAGTATTTT.

This clonotype has a count of ten or more. The rearrangement uses TRBV7-2 and TRBJ1-5, with 7 bases lining up with TRBD1. Germline-derived CDR1 and CDR2 are SGHTA and FQGNSA. Unmatched junction bases numbered 14, after V lost 0 bases and J lost 6 bases. This CDR3 contains 18 residues. CDR3 region: CASSLAEGGGGLGQPQHF. CDR3 in DNA: TGTGCCAGCAGCTTAGCCGAAGGGGGCGGTGGATTAGGTCAGCCCCAGCATTTT.

This clonotype showed up many times. The chain combines TRBV7-2 with TRBJ2-1, with 12 bases that match TRBD2. CDR1 and CDR2 from the germline V gene are SGHTA and FQGNSA. Trimming at V came to 3 bases and at J to 4 bases, leaving 10 bases not matched to a gene. The CDR3 runs 18 residues. The CDR3 coding sequence is TGTGCCAGCAGCTTCATCGTAACTAGCGGGGGGTCTTACAATGAGCAGTTCTTC. This translates into CASSFIVTSGGSYNEQFF.

This clonotype has more than one count but fewer than ten. The gene calls are TRBV20-1 and TRBJ2-6; 10 bases map to TRBD1. This CDR3 is 16 amino acids long. Germline assignment: CDR1 DFQATT and CDR2 SNEGSKA (reference sequence). Losses at the gene ends were 6 bases for V and 4 bases for J; bases not matched to a gene: 9. CDR3 protein: CSAEDRGLSGANVLTF. CDR3 sequence (DNA): TGCAGTGCCGAAGACAGGGGGCTCTCCGGGGCCAACGTCCTGACTTTC.